This paragraph reports one TCR beta chain. What it binds is unknown. Here immunoSEQ multiplex PCR was the method, and the copy in TCRdb shows in-frame clones only, minus some. The sample has over 120,000 clones, roughly 90% seen once. This entry is derived from a study of cytomegalovirus exposure and HLA in healthy donors. Study conclusions and caveats: The study designated over 150 TCR beta chains cytomegalovirus-associated. Clusters of TCRs from the first cohort tended to co-occur in the 130 or so validation repertoires (as a later analysis found). Rare TCR sequences dominated, though some public TCRs recurred in many donors.

The donors were members of the validation cohort comprising about 130 subjects, separate from the roughly 730-subject first cohort. The CDR3 sequence is 14 residues long. Trimming took 3 bases from V and 3 from J, leaving 12 bases between them. Per germline, CDR1 SGHRS and CDR2 YFSETQ. The sequenced sample consisted of PBMCs. The chain joins TRBV5-1 to TRBJ1-1; weak D call: TRBD1 (5 bases). The sequence derives from a man between 18 and 35 years old in good health and CMV-seropositive. CDR3 in amino acids: CASSSLFRDTEAFF. As DNA, the CDR3 is TGCGCCAGCAGCTCCCTCTTCAGGGACACTGAAGCTTTCTTT. The whole variable domain, remainder taken from reference TRBV5-1 and TRBJ1-1, is KAGVTQTPRYLIKTRGQQVTLSCSPISGHRSVSWYQQTPGQGLQFLFEYFSETQRNKGNFPGRFSGRQFSNSRSEMNVSTLELGDSALYLCASSSLFRDTEAFFGQGTRLTVV.